The rows below give T cell receptor beta chains drawn from one sample of a study of OX40 agonist ivuxolimab in advanced cancers. This table comes from immunoSEQ multiplex PCR, and its TCRdb copy is limited to in-frame clones, with some not included. Of some 16,000 clones detected, roughly 82% appear once; the ten largest clones hold roughly 2.3%. The material sequenced was CD4+ or CD8+ T cells sorted from blood, taken in a trial of the OX40 agonist ivuxolimab. All receptors derive from an adult with an advanced solid tumor such as melanoma, head and neck, liver or kidney cancer. Both conserved end residues are part of each CDR3. Fields, in order: V gene, J gene, CDR3 protein.

TRBV19	TRBJ2-1	CASSIDLGLAAFNEQFF
TRBV9	TRBJ1-1	CASSPVGTANTEAFF
TRBV7-2	TRBJ2-2	CASSSQSGVFAGELFF
TRBV29-1	TRBJ2-1	CSVENIGAGTSGNYNEQFF
TRBV7-2	TRBJ1-2	CAVSNYYGYTF
TRBV28	TRBJ2-3	CASSHNTGNTDTQYF
TRBV19	TRBJ2-7	CASSIRAGPSEQYF
TRBV6-1	TRBJ1-1	CASSGGRTEAFF
TRBV6-1	TRBJ1-2	CASRGKLNYGYTF
TRBV4-1	TRBJ2-1	CASSQEGFSYNEQFF
TRBV7-8	TRBJ2-5	CASSLAETQYF